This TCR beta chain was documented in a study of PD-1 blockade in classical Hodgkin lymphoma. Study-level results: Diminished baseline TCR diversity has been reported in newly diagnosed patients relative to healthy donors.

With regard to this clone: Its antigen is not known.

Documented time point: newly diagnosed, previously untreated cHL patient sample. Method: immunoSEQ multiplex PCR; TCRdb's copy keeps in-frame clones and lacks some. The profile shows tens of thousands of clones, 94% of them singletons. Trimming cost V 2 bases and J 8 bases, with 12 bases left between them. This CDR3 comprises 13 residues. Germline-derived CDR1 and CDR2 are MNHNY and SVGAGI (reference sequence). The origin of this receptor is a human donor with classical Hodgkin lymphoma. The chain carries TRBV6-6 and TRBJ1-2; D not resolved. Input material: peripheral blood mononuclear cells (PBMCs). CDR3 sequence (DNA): TGTGCCAGCAGTTACGGCCTAGCCGACGGCTACACCTTC. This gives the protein CASSYGLADGYTF.